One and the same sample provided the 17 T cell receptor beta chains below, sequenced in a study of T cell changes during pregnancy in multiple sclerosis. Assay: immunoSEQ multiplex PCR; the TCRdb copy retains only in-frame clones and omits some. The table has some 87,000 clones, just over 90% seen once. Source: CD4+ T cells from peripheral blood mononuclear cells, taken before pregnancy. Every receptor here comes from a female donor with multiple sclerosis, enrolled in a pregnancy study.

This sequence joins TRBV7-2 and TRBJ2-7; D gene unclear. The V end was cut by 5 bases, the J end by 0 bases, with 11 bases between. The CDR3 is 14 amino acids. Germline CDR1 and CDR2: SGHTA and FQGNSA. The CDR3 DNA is TGTGCCAGCAGCGTAAGTTGGAGCTCCTACGAGCAGTACTTC. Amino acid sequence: CASSVSWSSYEQYF. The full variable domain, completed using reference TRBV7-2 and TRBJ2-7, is GAGVSQSPSNKVTEKGKDVELRCDPISGHTALYWYRQSLGQGLEFLIYFQGNSAPDKSGLPSDRFSAERTGGSVSTLTIQRTQQEDSAVYLCASSVSWSSYEQYFGPGTRLTVT.

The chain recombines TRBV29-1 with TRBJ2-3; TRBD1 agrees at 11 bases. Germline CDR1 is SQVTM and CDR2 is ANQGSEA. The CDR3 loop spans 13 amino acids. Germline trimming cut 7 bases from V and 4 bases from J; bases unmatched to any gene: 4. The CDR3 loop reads CSATGQGADTQYF. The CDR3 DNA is TGCAGCGCCACGGGACAGGGGGCAGATACGCAGTATTTT.

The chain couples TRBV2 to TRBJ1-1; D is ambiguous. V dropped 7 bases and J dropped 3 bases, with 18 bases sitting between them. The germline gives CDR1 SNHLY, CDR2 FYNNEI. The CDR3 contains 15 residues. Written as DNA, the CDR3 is TGTGCCAGCAAGAGGCAAGGGAGTTCGGACACTGAAGCTTTCTTT. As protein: CASKRQGSSDTEAFF.

The DNA of the CDR3 is TGTGCCAGCAGCTCCGTTAGTGCCTATGGCTACACCTTC. As protein: CASSSVSAYGYTF. The chain carries TRBV28 and TRBJ1-2; D is unresolved. Germline CDR1 and CDR2: MDHEN and SYDVKM. The V and J ends lost 6 bases and 4 bases respectively, with 12 bases between them. This CDR3 is 13 amino acids long.

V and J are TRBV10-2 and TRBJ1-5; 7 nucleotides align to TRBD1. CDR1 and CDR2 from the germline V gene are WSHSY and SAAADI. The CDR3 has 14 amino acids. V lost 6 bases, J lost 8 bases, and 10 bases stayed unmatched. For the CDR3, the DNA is TGCGCCAGCAGGAACCACAGGGGTGAGGAGCCCCAGCATTTT. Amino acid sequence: CASRNHRGEEPQHF.

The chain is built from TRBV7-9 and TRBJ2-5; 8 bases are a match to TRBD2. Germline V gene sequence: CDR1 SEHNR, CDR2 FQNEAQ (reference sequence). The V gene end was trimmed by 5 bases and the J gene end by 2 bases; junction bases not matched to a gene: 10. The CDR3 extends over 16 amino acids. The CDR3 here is CASSGSTSGTQETQYF. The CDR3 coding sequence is TGTGCCAGCAGCGGATCTACTAGCGGCACACAAGAGACCCAGTACTTC.

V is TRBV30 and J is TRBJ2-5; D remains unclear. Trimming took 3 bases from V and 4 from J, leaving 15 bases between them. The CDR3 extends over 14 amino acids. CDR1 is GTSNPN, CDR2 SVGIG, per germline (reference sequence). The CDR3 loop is CAWRADSVRETQYF. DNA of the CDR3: TGTGCCTGGAGAGCTGATTCCGTGCGAGAGACCCAGTACTTC.

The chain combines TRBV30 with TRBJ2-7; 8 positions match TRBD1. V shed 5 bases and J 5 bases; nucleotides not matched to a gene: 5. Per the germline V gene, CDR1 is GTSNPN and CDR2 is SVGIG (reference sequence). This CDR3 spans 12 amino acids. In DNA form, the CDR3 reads TGTGCCTGGGGGGGACAGGCCGACGAGCAGTACTTC. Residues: CAWGGQADEQYF.

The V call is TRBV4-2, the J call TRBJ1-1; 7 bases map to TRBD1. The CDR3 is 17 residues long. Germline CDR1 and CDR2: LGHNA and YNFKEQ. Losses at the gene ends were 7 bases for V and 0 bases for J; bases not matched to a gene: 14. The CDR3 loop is CASTREAGGTLNTEAFF. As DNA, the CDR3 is TGTGCCAGCACCAGGGAGGCAGGGGGAACCCTGAACACTGAAGCTTTCTTT.

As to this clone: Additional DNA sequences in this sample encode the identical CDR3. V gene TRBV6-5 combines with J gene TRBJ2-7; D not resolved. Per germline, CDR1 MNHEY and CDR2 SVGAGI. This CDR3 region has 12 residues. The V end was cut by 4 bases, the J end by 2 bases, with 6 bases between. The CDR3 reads CASSSPAYEQYF. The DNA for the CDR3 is TGTGCCAGCAGTTCCCCCGCCTACGAGCAGTACTTC.

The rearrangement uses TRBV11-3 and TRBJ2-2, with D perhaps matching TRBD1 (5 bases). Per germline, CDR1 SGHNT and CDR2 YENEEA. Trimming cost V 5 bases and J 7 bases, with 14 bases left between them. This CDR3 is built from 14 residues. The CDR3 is CASSQGGAVGELFF. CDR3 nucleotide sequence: TGTGCCAGCAGCCAAGGTGGGGCTGTCGGGGAGCTGTTTTTT.

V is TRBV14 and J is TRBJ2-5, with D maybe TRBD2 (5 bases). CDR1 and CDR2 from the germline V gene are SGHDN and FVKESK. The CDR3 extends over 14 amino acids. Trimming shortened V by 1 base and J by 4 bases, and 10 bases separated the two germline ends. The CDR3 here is CASSQAGKGETQYF. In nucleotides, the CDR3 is TGTGCCAGCAGCCAAGCGGGGAAGGGAGAGACCCAGTACTTC. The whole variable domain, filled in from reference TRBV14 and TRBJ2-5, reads EAGVTQFPSHSVIEKGQTVTLRCDPISGHDNLYWYRRVMGKEIKFLLHFVKESKQDESGMPNNRFLAERTGGTYSTLKVQPAELEDSGVYFCASSQAGKGETQYFGPGTRLLVL.

In DNA form, the CDR3 reads TGTGCCAGCAGTGGATTGCGGGGTCGCGAGACCCAGTACTTC. Its protein product is CASSGLRGRETQYF. The V call is TRBV6-1, the J call TRBJ2-5; possibly TRBD2 for D (6 bases). CDR3 length: 14 amino acids. V lost 4 bases and J lost 5, with 14 bases in between. Germline-derived CDR1 and CDR2 are MNHNS and SASEGT.

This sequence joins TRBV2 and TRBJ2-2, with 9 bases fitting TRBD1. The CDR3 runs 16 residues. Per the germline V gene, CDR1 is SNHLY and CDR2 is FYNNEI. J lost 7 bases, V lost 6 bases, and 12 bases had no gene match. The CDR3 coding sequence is TGTGCCAGCAGCCCTCGGGACAGGGTCGTTGGCGGGGAGCTGTTTTTT. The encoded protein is CASSPRDRVVGGELFF.

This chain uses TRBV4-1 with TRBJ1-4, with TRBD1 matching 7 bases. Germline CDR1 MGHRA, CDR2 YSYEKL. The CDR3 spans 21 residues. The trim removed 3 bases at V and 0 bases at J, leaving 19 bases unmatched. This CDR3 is CASSQSSIRETGIATNEKLFF. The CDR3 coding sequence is TGCGCCAGCAGCCAGTCCTCCATCCGGGAGACAGGGATAGCAACTAATGAAAAACTGTTTTTT.

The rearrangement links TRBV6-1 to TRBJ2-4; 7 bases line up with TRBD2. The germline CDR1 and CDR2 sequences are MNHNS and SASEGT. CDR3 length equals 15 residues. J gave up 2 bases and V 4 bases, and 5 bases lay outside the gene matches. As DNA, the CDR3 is TGTGCCAGCAGTGGGACTAGATCCACCAAAAACATTCAGTACTTC. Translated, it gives CASSGTRSTKNIQYF.

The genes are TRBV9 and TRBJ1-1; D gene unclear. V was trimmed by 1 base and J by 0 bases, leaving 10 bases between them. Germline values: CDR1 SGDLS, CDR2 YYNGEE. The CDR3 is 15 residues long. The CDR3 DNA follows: TGTGCCAGCAGCGTATCTTCGGGGATGAACACTGAAGCTTTCTTT. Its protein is CASSVSSGMNTEAFF.